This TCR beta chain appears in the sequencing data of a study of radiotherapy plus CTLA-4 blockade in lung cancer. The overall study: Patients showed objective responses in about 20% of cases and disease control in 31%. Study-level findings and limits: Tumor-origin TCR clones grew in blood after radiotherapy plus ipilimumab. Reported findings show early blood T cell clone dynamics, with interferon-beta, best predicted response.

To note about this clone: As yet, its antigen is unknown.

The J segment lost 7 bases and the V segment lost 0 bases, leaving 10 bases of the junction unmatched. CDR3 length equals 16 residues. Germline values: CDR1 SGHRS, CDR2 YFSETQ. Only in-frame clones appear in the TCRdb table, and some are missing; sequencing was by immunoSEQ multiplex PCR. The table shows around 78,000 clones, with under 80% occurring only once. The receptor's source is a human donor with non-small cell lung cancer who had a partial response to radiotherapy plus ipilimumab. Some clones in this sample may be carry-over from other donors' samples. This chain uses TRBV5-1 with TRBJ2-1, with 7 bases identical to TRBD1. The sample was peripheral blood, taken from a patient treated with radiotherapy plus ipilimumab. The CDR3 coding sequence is TGCGCCAGCAGCTTGGACGGGACAGCCACGATAAATGAGCAGTTCTTC. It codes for CASSLDGTATINEQFF.